This T cell receptor beta chain was sequenced in a study of T cells expressing NK-cell markers. After re-calling the 5' RACE reads, TCRdb lists one entry per CDR3 protein, DNA absent. The sample data list about 390,000 distinct CDR3 sequences. This CDR3 spans 15 amino acids. Germline loops: CDR1 SGHDT, CDR2 YYEEEE. This chain links TRBV5-6 with TRBJ1-1; no DNA is available, so the TRBD1 call from TCRdb remains unchecked. The clonotype was recovered from a woman between 45 and 60 years old in good health. The sequenced material came from blood T cells: a sorted CD56 or NKG2C T cell subset, CD4+ or CD8+ T cells, or bulk PBMC T cells (not recorded which). CDR3 in amino acids: CASSFVGAMNTEAFF.